The T cell receptor beta chain described here comes from a study of molecular identifiers for immune sequencing clone quantification. Many counts were recorded for this clonotype. Naive CD8 T cells, phenotype CD8+CD4-CCR7+CD45RA+, were sorted. TCRdb re-analysed the PCR reads in MiXCR, keeping a single row per CDR3 protein. The sample carries roughly 97,000 distinct CDR3 sequences, 20% to 25% recorded once. V was pared by 2 bases and J by 3 bases, with 13 bases between. Germline assignment: CDR1 DFQATT and CDR2 SNEGSKA (reference sequence). This CDR3 is 14 amino acids long. The genes are TRBV20-1 and TRBJ1-1, with D uncertain. This TCR was recovered from a human donor in good health. Some libraries in this study had Jurkat cell RNA spiked in. The sample was naive CD8+ T cells from blood, with Jurkat cell RNA spiked in. This sample's subset: FACS-sorted CD8+CD4-CCR7+CD45RA+ naive T cells. The DNA of the CDR3 is TGCAGTGCTAGACCGCTGGACGGCCACACTGAAGCTTTCTTT. Protein: CSARPLDGHTEAFF.